This T cell receptor (beta chain) was captured in a study of cytomegalovirus exposure and HLA in healthy donors. V shed 6 bases and J shed 1 base, with 11 bases lying between them. The CDR3 runs to 13 residues. CDR1 is SQVTM and CDR2 is ANQGSEA in the germline V gene. It was healthy bone marrow donors who served as donors. On this clone: Its antigen remains unidentified.

PCR amplification relied on 60 Vbeta primers (plus 13 Jbeta primers). Here immunoSEQ multiplex PCR was the method, and the copy in TCRdb shows in-frame clones only, minus some. The sample shows roughly 92,000 clones, 81% of them seen only once. Study-wide findings and caveats: As a later analysis showed, a missense DCLRE1C variant was linked to trimming of TCR beta V- and J-genes. In a later analysis, donors in an Asian-associated ancestry cluster reportedly had fewer N-insertions in productive TCRs than the cohort mean. The study had only CMV serostatus as immune exposure information.

The sample consisted of PBMCs. The receptor was isolated from a woman between 65 and 79 years old in good health and CMV-seropositive. The V gene is TRBV29-1, the J gene TRBJ2-3; TRBD1 is a possible D gene (6 bases). The CDR3, as DNA: TGCAGCGTCCTCAGGGGCGGCACAGATACGCAGTATTTT. This translates into CSVLRGGTDTQYF.